This T cell receptor beta chain appears in the sequencing data of a study of T-cell memory formation after mild COVID-19. 5'RACE with constant-segment primers built TCRalpha and TCRbeta cDNA libraries with UMIs. MiXCR, applied by TCRdb to the 5' RACE reads, yields one record per CDR3 protein. The data contain fewer than 250,000 distinct CDR3 sequences, 10% to 13% of them seen just once; the ten biggest clones take up just over 3%. Overall study findings and caveats: From day 15 to 85, contracting clones were balanced between CD4 and CD8, whereas later expanders leaned toward CD4+. Some clones that responded were present in memory (sampled pre-infection), which suggests cross-reactive memory joined.

CDR3 length equals 13 residues. Germline CDR1 and CDR2: SGHRS and YFSETQ. Trimming removed 6 bases from V and 5 bases from J; junction bases left unmatched: 8. This clonotype came up many times. Its antigen is still unknown. The receptor was isolated from a young man who had mild COVID-19 (a few samples of this study predate the infection). Cell type and time point are not known. V usage is TRBV5-1 and J usage is TRBJ2-7, with TRBD2 matching over 7 bases. The sample taken for sequencing was PBMCs or a T cell subset sorted from them (not recorded which). In DNA form, the CDR3 reads TGCGCCAGCAATGACGGGGGGAACGACGAGCAGTACTTC. Amino acids: CASNDGGNDEQYF.